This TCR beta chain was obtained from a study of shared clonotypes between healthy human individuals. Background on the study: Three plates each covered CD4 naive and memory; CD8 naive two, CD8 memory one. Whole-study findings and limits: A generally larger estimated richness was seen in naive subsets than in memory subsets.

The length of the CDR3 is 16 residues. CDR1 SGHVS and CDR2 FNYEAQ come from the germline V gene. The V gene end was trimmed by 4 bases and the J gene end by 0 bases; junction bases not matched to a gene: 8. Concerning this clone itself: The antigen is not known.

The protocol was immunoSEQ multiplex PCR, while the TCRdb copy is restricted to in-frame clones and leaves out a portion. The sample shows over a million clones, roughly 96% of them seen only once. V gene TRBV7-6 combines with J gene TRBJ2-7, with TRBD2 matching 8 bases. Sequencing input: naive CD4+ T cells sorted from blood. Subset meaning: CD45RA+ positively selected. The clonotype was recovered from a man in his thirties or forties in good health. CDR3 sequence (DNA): TGTGCCAGCAGCTCCCAGACTAGCGTTAGCTCCTACGAGCAGTACTTC. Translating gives CASSSQTSVSSYEQYF.